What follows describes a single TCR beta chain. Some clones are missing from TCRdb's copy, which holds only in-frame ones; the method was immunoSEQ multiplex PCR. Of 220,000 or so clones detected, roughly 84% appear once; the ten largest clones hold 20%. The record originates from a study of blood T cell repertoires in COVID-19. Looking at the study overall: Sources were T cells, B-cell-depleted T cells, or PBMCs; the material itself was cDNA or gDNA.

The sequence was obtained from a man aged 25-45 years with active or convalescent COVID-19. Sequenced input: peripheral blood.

CDR3 in amino acids: CAWGSQQETQYF. For the CDR3, the DNA is TGTGCCTGGGGGTCGCAGCAAGAGACCCAGTACTTC. V is TRBV30 and J is TRBJ2-5; D remains ambiguous. The CDR3 is 12 amino acids. Germline V gene lookup returns CDR1 GTSNPN and CDR2 SVGIG (reference sequence). V was trimmed by 5 bases and J by 2 bases, leaving 9 bases between them.